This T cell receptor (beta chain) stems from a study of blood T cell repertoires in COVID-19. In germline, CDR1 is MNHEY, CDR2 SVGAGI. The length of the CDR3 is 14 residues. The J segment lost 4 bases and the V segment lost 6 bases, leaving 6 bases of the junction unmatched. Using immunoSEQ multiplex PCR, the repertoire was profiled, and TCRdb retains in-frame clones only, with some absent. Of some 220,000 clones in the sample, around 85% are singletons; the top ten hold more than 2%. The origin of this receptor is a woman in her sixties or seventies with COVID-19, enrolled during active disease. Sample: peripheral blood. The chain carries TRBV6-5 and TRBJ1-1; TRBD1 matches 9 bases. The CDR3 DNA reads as TGTGCCAGCAGAAGGGGACAGGGTGGCACTGAAGCTTTCTTT. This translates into CASRRGQGGTEAFF.